What follows describes a single TCR beta chain. Profiled with immunoSEQ multiplex PCR; TCRdb holds only in-frame clones, not every one. The sample carries fewer than 85,000 clones, about 96% recorded once. This entry is derived from a study of technical replicates of blood from a few donors. The sequenced material came from T cells isolated from PBMCs. The receptor's source is a human donor in good health.

CDR3: CASRRLAGGGEQFF. The CDR3 DNA follows: TGTGCCAGCAGGCGGCTAGCGGGAGGGGGTGAGCAGTTCTTC. The chain uses TRBV2 and TRBJ2-1; the match to TRBD2 covers 12 bases. Germline V lookup: CDR1 SNHLY, CDR2 FYNNEI. The CDR3 has 14 amino acids. V was pared by 6 bases and J by 9 bases, with 6 bases of the junction left unmatched.